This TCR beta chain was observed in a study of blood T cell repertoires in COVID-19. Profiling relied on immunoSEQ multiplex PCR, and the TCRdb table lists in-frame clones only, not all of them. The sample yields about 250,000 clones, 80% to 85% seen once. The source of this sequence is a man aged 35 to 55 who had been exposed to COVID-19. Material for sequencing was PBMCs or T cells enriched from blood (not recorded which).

The CDR3: CAWTGLNTEAFF. In DNA, the CDR3 is TGTGCCTGGACAGGGTTGAACACTGAAGCTTTCTTT. J is TRBJ1-1 and V is TRBV30; a possible D gene is TRBD1 (5 bases). Germline V gives CDR1 GTSNPN, CDR2 SVGIG (reference sequence). Between the trimmed V and J ends, which lost 4 bases and 0 bases, there was a span of 6 bases. The CDR3 runs to 12 residues.